This entry lists 15 T cell receptor beta chains sequenced from one sample in a study of identical twins. Via MiXCR, TCRdb re-called the 5' RACE reads, giving one row per CDR3 protein. The sample contains about 240,000 distinct CDR3 sequences, about 13% of which appear only once. This sample was also put to use in a study of yellow fever vaccine responses in identical twins.

Source material: memory (CD45RO+) T cells sorted from blood. Every receptor here comes from a woman between 18 and 29 years old in good health.

In its sample, this clonotype was seen many times. CDR3 coding DNA: TGTGCCAGCAGCTTAGGTGGGCAAATTTCCTACAATGAGCAGTTCTTC. As protein: CASSLGGQISYNEQFF. The chain links TRBV11-3 to TRBJ2-1; no clear D gene. Germline lookup yields CDR1 SGHNT and CDR2 YENEEA. V lost 1 base, J lost 1 base, and 11 bases lay in between. The CDR3 extends over 16 amino acids. Full variable domain (outside the CDR3, taken from reference TRBV11-3 and TRBJ2-1): EAGVVQSPRYKIIEKKQPVAFWCNPISGHNTLYWYLQNLGQGPELLIRYENEEAVDDSQLPKDRFSAERLKGVDSTLKIQPAELGDSAVYLCASSLGGQISYNEQFFGPGTRLTVL.

The V and J genes are TRBV30 and TRBJ2-7, with TRBD2 as a possible D gene (5 bases). Trimming took 4 bases from V and 2 from J, leaving 12 bases between them. The CDR3 spans 13 residues. The germline V gene encodes CDR1 GTSNPN and CDR2 SVGIG (reference sequence). CDR3 nucleotides: TGTGCCTGGACCCGGACTGGGACCTACGAGCAGTACTTC. This sequence encodes CAWTRTGTYEQYF.

This clonotype was counted many times. This sequence joins TRBV24-1 and TRBJ2-1; D not certain. The CDR3 spans 17 residues. V gave up 0 bases and J gave up 9 bases, with 20 bases separating them. The germline V gene has CDR1 KGHDR and CDR2 SFDVKD. CDR3 nucleotide sequence: TGTGCCACCAGTGATTTGAGGGATGGGCAGGCCCGAAGTGAGCAGTTCTTC. Protein product: CATSDLRDGQARSEQFF.

This clonotype occurred a few times. This chain links TRBV10-3 with TRBJ2-2; 11 nucleotides agree with TRBD2. The CDR3 loop spans 15 amino acids. V trimming: 7 bases; J trimming: 6 bases; junction bases outside the gene matches: 7. The germline gives CDR1 ENHRY, CDR2 SYGVKD. The chain's CDR3 is CAITSLAGEAGELFF. Here the CDR3 DNA reads TGTGCCATCACCTCACTAGCGGGAGAAGCCGGGGAGCTGTTTTTT.

This clonotype was observed many times. V and J are TRBV6-2 or TRBV6-3 and TRBJ2-7; TRBD1 is a possible D gene (6 bases). The CDR3 sequence is 14 residues long. Germline V CDR1 and CDR2: MNHEY, SVGEGT. V lost 4 bases and J 3 bases, leaving 13 bases between the germline ends. The CDR3 loop reads CASSSNRADYEQYF. CDR3 nucleotides: TGTGCCAGCAGTTCCAACAGGGCTGACTACGAGCAGTACTTC.

The V call is TRBV9, the J call TRBJ1-3; the D is unclear. Trimming left V 2 bases short and J 8 bases short, with 17 bases between. The CDR3 is 15 residues long. Germline V gives CDR1 SGDLS, CDR2 YYNGEE. The CDR3 coding sequence is TGTGCCAGCAGCGTTTCAGGCAGTTGGTCGGACACCATATATTTT. Amino acids: CASSVSGSWSDTIYF.

The chain couples TRBV28 to TRBJ2-2, with TRBD1 matching over 10 bases. Per the germline V gene, CDR1 is MDHEN and CDR2 is SYDVKM. There are 13 residues in the CDR3. V shed 5 bases and J 9 bases; nucleotides not matched to a gene: 3. CDR3 DNA: TGTGCCAGCAGTCCCGACAGGGGGCGGGAGCTGTTTTTT. It yields the protein CASSPDRGRELFF. The complete variable domain, with remaining parts taken from reference TRBV28 and TRBJ2-2, reads DVKVTQSSRYLVKRTGEKVFLECVQDMDHENMFWYRQDPGLGLRLIYFSYDVKMKEKGDIPEGYSVSREKKERFSLILESASTNQTSMYLCASSPDRGRELFFGEGSRLTVL.

This clonotype has a handful of counts. The chain employs TRBV5-1 and TRBJ2-3, with TRBD2 matching over 9 bases. The CDR3 spans 14 residues. V dropped 4 bases and J dropped 6; count of bases not matched to a gene: 6. Germline loops: CDR1 SGHRS, CDR2 YFSETQ. The CDR3 region has the DNA TGCGCCAGCAGCAGAGCGGGAGGAGCTGATACGCAGTATTTT. This encodes CASSRAGGADTQYF.

The gene calls are TRBV12-5 and TRBJ2-7, with D maybe TRBD2 (6 bases). The CDR3 covers 12 residues. The ends were cut back, 8 bases at V and 5 bases at J, with 13 bases in the middle. Per the germline V gene, CDR1 is LGHNT and CDR2 is FRNRAP. CDR3: CASRRRDHEQYF. The CDR3 DNA sequence: TGTGCTAGTCGACGGCGGGACCACGAGCAGTACTTC. Supplemented by reference TRBV12-5 and TRBJ2-7, the full variable domain reads DARVTQTPRHKVTEMGQEVTMRCQPILGHNTVFWYRQTMMQGLELLAYFRNRAPLDDSGMPKDRFSAEMPDATLATLKIQPSEPRDSAVYFCASRRRDHEQYFGPGTRLTVT.

The gene calls are TRBV20-1 and TRBJ2-7, with TRBD1 matching 10 bases. The V segment lost 6 bases and the J segment 3 bases; nucleotides outside the gene matches: 5. In germline, CDR1 is DFQATT, CDR2 SNEGSKA (reference sequence). The CDR3 extends over 13 amino acids. The CDR3 bases are TGCAGTGCGAGACAGGGGGCAAACTACGAGCAGTACTTC. It specifies CSARQGANYEQYF.

This clonotype came up a few times. The chain combines TRBV4-3 with TRBJ2-6; 11 bases fit TRBD2. V was pared by 4 bases and J by 0 bases, with 11 bases of the junction left unmatched. CDR3 length: 20 residues. Germline CDR1 and CDR2: LGHNA and YSLEER. DNA for the CDR3: TGCGCCAGCAGCCGCTCTTCACTAGCGGGAGTGACCTCTGGGGCCAACGTCCTGACTTTC. Encoded protein: CASSRSSLAGVTSGANVLTF.

This clonotype occurred many times. V gene TRBV11-2 combines with J gene TRBJ2-7; D unresolved. Looked up from germline, CDR1 is SGHAT and CDR2 is FQNNGV. The CDR3 totals 18 residues. The V gene lost 1 base and the J gene lost 3 bases, with 22 bases spanning the gap. For the CDR3, the DNA is TGTGCCAGCAGCTTAGTAGGTGGAAGGCAGAAAAGAATCTACGAGCAGTACTTC. Its protein product is CASSLVGGRQKRIYEQYF. Variable domain in full (rest from reference TRBV11-2 and TRBJ2-7): EAGVAQSPRYKIIEKRQSVAFWCNPISGHATLYWYQQILGQGPKLLIQFQNNGVVDDSQLPKDRFSAERLKGVDSTLKIQPAKLEDSAVYLCASSLVGGRQKRIYEQYFGPGTRLTVT.

The CDR3 is CSARPPDRDTGELFF. The CDR3 DNA is TGCAGTGCTAGACCCCCGGACCGGGACACCGGGGAGCTGTTTTTT. J is TRBJ2-2 and V is TRBV20-1; D is unresolved. With 2 bases removed from V and 3 bases from J, the gap between germline ends came to 13 bases. CDR1 and CDR2 (germline): DFQATT, SNEGSKA (reference sequence). CDR3 length: 15 residues.

This clonotype was seen only a few times. This rearrangement joins TRBV29-1 to TRBJ2-3, with TRBD2 as a possible D gene (6 bases). Trimming took 7 bases from V and 4 from J, leaving 18 bases between them. The CDR3 contains 14 residues. Germline lookup yields CDR1 SQVTM and CDR2 ANQGSEA. The chain's CDR3 is CSAPTSYGADTQYF. Here the CDR3 DNA reads TGCAGCGCCCCGACTAGTTATGGCGCAGATACGCAGTATTTT.

A few counts support this clonotype. The chain employs TRBV7-2 and TRBJ2-7; 7 positions agree with TRBD1. Germline V CDR1 and CDR2: SGHTA, FQGNSA. Trimming removed 4 bases from V and 5 bases from J; junction bases left unmatched: 5. The CDR3 extends over 13 amino acids. The chain's CDR3 is CASSSRTGHEQYF. CDR3 bases: TGTGCCAGCAGCTCCCGGACAGGACACGAGCAGTACTTC.